Given below is one TCR beta chain in context. The CDR3 ends on some other residue instead of the conserved phenylalanine or tryptophan, so this is likely a read error. This sample is drawn from a study of molecular identifiers for immune sequencing clone quantification. This CDR3 contains 13 residues. Germline CDR1 and CDR2: SGHAT and FQNNGV. Trimming cost V 4 bases and J 6 bases, with 12 bases left between them. Naive CD8 library inputs spanned about 19,000 to 1,000,000 sorted cells and 10%, 30% or 50% RNA. Using its own MiXCR run on the PCR reads, TCRdb lists one record per CDR3 protein. Among about 67,000 distinct CDR3 sequences listed, less than 20% were seen once.

Sequencing used naive CD8+ T cells from blood, with Jurkat cell RNA spiked in. Subset indicated: FACS-sorted CD8+CD4-CCR7+CD45RA+ naive T cells. The chain links TRBV11-2 to TRBJ1-1; D unclear. This clonotype was sampled from a human donor in good health. Some libraries in this study had Jurkat cell RNA spiked in. CDR3 sequence (DNA): TGTGCCAGCAGCTCAAGCATGATGTCTGAAGCTTTCCTT. It specifies CASSSSMMSEAFL.